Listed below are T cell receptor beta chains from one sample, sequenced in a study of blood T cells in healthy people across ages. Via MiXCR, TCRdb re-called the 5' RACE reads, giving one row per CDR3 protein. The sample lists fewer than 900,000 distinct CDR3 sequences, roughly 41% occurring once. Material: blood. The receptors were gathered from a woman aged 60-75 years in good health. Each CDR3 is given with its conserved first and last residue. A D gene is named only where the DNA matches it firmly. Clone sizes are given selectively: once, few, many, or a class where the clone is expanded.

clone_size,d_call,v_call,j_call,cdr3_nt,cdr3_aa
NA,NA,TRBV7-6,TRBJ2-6,TGTGCCGGCAGCTTAGAGGCCTCTGGGGCCAACGTCCTGACTTTC,CAGSLEASGANVLTF
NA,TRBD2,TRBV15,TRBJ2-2,TGTGCCACCAGCAGAGATCGTTCGGGGGGGCCTACCGGGGAGCTGTTTTTT,CATSRDRSGGPTGELFF
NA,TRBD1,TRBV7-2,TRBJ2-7,TGTGCCAGCGGCTTAGGCAGGGGGCTGTACGAGCAGTACTTC,CASGLGRGLYEQYF
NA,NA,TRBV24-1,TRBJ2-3,TGTGCCACCAGTGATGGGGGGAGTGGCACAGATACGCAGTATTTT,CATSDGGSGTDTQYF
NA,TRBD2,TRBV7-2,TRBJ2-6,TGTGCCAGCAGCTTAGGAGCGGGAGCCTCTGGGGCCAACGTCCTGACTTTC,CASSLGAGASGANVLTF
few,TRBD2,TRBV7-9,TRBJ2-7,TGTGCCAGCAGCACGGGACTAGCGGGAGTAACCGAGCAGTACTTC,CASSTGLAGVTEQYF
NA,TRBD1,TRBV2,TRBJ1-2,TGTGCCAGCAGGATGGACAGGGGGCTACCTATCTACGGCTACACCTTC,CASRMDRGLPIYGYTF
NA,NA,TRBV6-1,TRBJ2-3,TGTGCCAGCAGCCAAACAGGACGACGCACAGATACGCAGTATTTT,CASSQTGRRTDTQYF
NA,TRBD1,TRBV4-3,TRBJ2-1,TGCGCCAGCAGCTATTGGACAGGGGGATGGAATAAGCAGTTCTTC,CASSYWTGGWNKQFF
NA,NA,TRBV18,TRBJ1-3,TGTGCCAGCTCACCAAATAGTGTAGGGGCATCTGGAAACACCATATATTTT,CASSPNSVGASGNTIYF
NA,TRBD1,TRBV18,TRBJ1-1,TGTGCCAGCTCACCGTCCGAACAGGGGGCCGCTGAAGCTTTCTTT,CASSPSEQGAAEAFF
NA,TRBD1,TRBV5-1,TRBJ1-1,TGCGCCAGCAGCTTGTCCAGGGGGTTTGAAGCTTTCTTT,CASSLSRGFEAFF
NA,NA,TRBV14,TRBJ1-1,TGCGCCAGCAGCCAAGGTAACTGGCCGGGGACTGAAGCTTTCTTT,CASSQGNWPGTEAFF
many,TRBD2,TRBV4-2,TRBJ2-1,TGTGCCAGCAGCCAAGATCAACTAGCGGGAGGGAATGAGCAGTTCTTC,CASSQDQLAGGNEQFF
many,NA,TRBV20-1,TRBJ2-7,TGCAGTGCTAGTCTTCCAATTACAGGGTTTAACGAGCAGTACTTC,CSASLPITGFNEQYF
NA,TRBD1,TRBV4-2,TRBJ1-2,TGTGCCAGCAGCCAAGCAACAGGGGGCTATGGCTACACCTTC,CASSQATGGYGYTF
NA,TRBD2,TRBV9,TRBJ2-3,TGTGCCAGCAGCGGCGGGGGGGCAAGCACAGATACGCAGTATTTT,CASSGGGASTDTQYF
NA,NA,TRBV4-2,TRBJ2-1,TGTGCCAGCAGCCAATTAGGGGGTAGCGGGCTTTCCTACAATGAGCAGTTCTTC,CASSQLGGSGLSYNEQFF
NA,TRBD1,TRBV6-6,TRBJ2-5,TGTGCCAGCAGCTGGGGACAGGCACAAGAGACCCAGTACTTC,CASSWGQAQETQYF
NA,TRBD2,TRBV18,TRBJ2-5,TGTACCAGCTTACCAAAAACTAGCGGAGACCAAGAGACCCAGTACTTC,CTSLPKTSGDQETQYF
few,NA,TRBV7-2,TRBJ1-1,TGTGCCAGCAGCTTAGGAGGGGAACCGAACACTGAAGCTTTCTTT,CASSLGGEPNTEAFF
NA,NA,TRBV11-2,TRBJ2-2,TGTGCCAGCAGCTTAGATTTTTCGGGCACCGGGGAGCTGTTTTTT,CASSLDFSGTGELFF
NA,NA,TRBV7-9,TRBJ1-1,TGTGCCAGCAGCATAAGGGCAGGCAGCATCGAAGCTTTCTTT,CASSIRAGSIEAFF
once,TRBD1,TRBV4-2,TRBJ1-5,TGTGCCAGCAGCCAAGCAGGGGGCGAGGCAGGTCAGCCCCAGCATTTT,CASSQAGGEAGQPQHF
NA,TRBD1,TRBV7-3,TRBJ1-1,TGTGCCAGCAGCTTAAGTGCAGGGGGCGGCGGTGAAGCTTTCTTT,CASSLSAGGGGEAFF
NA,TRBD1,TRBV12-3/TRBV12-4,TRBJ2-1,TGTGCCAGCCGCCCGGGACAGGGGGACAATGAGCAGTTCTTC,CASRPGQGDNEQFF
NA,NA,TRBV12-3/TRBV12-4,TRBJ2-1,TGTGCCAGCAGTGAAGACCCGGACTCCTACAATGAGCAGTTCTTC,CASSEDPDSYNEQFF
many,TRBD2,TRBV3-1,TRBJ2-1,TGTGCCAGCTCCACCTGGGGGTCAGCGGGGAAGCAGTTCTTC,CASSTWGSAGKQFF
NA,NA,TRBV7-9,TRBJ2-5,TGTGCCAGCAGCTTAGTAGGGCACAGACAAGAGACCCAGTACTTC,CASSLVGHRQETQYF